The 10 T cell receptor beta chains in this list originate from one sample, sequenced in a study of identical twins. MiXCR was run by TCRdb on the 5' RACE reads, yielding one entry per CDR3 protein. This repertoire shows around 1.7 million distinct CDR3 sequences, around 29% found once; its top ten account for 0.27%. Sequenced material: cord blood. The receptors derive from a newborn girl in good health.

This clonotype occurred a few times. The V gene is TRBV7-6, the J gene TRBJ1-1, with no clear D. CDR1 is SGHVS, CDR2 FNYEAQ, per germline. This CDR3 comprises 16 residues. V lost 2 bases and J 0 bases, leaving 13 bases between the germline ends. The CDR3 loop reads CASSLWVHGMNTEAFF. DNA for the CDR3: TGTGCCAGCAGCTTATGGGTCCACGGAATGAACACTGAAGCTTTCTTT.

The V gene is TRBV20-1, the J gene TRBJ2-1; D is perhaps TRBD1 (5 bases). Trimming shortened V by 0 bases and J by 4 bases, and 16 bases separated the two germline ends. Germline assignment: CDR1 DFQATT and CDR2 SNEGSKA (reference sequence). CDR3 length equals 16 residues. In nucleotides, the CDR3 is TGCAGTGCTAGAGATCAATACCAGGGAAGGTACAATGAGCAGTTCTTC. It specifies CSARDQYQGRYNEQFF.

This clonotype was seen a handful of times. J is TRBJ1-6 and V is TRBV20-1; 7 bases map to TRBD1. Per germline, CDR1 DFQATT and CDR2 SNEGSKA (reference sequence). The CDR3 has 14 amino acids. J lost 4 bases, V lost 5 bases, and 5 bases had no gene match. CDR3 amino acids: CSASGTAYNSPLHF. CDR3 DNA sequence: TGCAGTGCTTCCGGGACAGCGTATAATTCACCCCTCCACTTT.

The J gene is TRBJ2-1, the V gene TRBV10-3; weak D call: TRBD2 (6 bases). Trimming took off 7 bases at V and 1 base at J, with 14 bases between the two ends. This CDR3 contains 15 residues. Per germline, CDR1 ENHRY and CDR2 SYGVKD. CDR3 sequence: CAINPSADSYNEQFF. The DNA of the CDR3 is TGTGCCATCAATCCTAGCGCAGATTCCTACAATGAGCAGTTCTTC.

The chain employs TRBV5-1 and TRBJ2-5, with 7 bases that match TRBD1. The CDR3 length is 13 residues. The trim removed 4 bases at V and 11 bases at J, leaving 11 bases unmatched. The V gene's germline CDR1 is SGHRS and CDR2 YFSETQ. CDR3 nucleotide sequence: TGCGCCAGCAGCCCCCGGGACAGCTGGAAGCAGTACTTC. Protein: CASSPRDSWKQYF.

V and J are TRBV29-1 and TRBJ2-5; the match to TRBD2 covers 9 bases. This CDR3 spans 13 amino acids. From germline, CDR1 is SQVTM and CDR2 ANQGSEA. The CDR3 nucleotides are TGCGGCGGGGTCGGGACTAGCAGAGAGACCCAGTACTTC. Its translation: CGGVGTSRETQYF.

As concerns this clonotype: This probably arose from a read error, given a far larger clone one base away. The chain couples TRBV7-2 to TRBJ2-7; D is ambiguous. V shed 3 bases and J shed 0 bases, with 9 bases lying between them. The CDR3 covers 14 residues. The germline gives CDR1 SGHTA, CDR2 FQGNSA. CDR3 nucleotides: TGTGCCAGCAGCTTCGGAGTGAGCTCCTACGAGCAGTACTTC. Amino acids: CASSFGVSSYEQYF.

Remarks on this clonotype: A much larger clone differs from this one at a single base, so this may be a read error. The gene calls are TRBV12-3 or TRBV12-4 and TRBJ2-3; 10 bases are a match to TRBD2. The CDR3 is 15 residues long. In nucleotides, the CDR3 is TGTGCCAGCAGTCGGACTAGCGGCTACACAGATACGCGGTATTTT. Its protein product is CASSRTSGYTDTRYF.

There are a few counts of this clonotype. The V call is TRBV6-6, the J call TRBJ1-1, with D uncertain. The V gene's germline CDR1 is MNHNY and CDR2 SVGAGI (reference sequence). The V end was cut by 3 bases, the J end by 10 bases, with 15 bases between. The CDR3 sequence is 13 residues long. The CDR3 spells CASSYVTVVRAFF. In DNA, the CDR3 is TGTGCCAGCAGTTATGTAACAGTTGTCAGAGCTTTCTTT.

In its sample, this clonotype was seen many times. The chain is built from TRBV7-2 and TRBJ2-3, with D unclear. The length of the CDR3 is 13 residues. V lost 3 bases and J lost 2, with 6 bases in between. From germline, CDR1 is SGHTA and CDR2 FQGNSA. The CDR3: CASSFVYTDTQYF. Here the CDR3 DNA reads TGTGCCAGCAGCTTTGTGTACACAGATACGCAGTATTTT.